Detailed here is one TCR beta chain. This CDR3 is also generated by other DNA sequences in the sample. This sample stems from a study of CD8+ T cells in alopecia areata. Study details: After 6 to 18 months of tofacitinib, follow-up continued 6 months off drug.

Treatment denoted: oral pan-JAK inhibitor, 5-10 mg twice daily. Extracted RNA was reverse transcribed, and the resulting cDNA served as sequencing template. TCRdb's table, derived via immunoSEQ multiplex PCR, lists solely in-frame clones and lacks some. The sample consists of some 150,000 clones, roughly 80% of them appearing once. This clonotype originated in a human donor with alopecia areata. Sequencing was performed on CD8+ T cells sorted from blood, taken at week 4, from a patient treated with tofacitinib.

CDR3 coding DNA: TGCAGCGTCGAAAACACTGAAGCTTTCTTT. Its translation: CSVENTEAFF. V gene TRBV29-1 combines with J gene TRBJ1-1; D is ambiguous. The CDR3 loop spans 10 amino acids. The germline V gene has CDR1 SQVTM and CDR2 ANQGSEA. V was trimmed by 6 bases and J by 2 bases, leaving 4 bases between them.